The T cell receptor (beta chain) under discussion was sequenced for a study of beta chain features in type 1 diabetes. A few counts support this clone. Expressed TCRB transcripts were sequenced because the isolated RNA had all been reverse transcribed beforehand. TCRdb's table, derived via immunoSEQ multiplex PCR, lists solely in-frame clones and lacks some. The table records about 620,000 clones, about 14% of them present only once. Looked up from germline, CDR1 is MDHEN and CDR2 is SYDVKM. The CDR3 spans 18 residues. Unmatched junction bases numbered 16, after V lost 6 bases and J lost 0 bases. The rearrangement links TRBV28 to TRBJ2-7; TRBD2 aligns across 8 bases. The sequencing input was naive CD4+ T cells from blood. This receptor was obtained from a man younger than 35 in good health. The chain's CDR3 is CASRFPLSLGRDSYEQYF. As DNA, the CDR3 is TGTGCCAGCAGGTTCCCCCTATCCCTCGGGAGGGACTCCTACGAGCAGTACTTC.